This TCR beta chain appears in the sequencing data of a study of blood T cell repertoires in COVID-19. Study details: COVID-19 samples, acute and convalescent, were from the United States, Italy and Spain.

Profiling relied on immunoSEQ multiplex PCR, and the TCRdb table lists in-frame clones only, not all of them. The sample shows 150,000 to 200,000 clones, roughly nine tenths of them seen only once. This CDR3 is 15 amino acids long. V gave up 0 bases and J gave up 0 bases, with 9 bases separating them. The germline CDR1 and CDR2 sequences are SGDLS and YYNGEE. The J gene is TRBJ1-1, the V gene TRBV9, with D possibly being TRBD1 (5 bases). The clonotype comes from a woman between 40 and 50 years old with acute COVID-19. Material for sequencing was PBMCs or T cells enriched from blood (not recorded which). In nucleotides, the CDR3 is TGTGCCAGCAGCGTAGGGGGGGAATTGAACACTGAAGCTTTCTTT. It translates to CASSVGGELNTEAFF.